A single sample gave rise to the 20 T cell receptor beta chains below, sequenced in a study of blood T cell repertoires in COVID-19. Here immunoSEQ multiplex PCR was the method, and the copy in TCRdb shows in-frame clones only, minus some. This sample carries some 400,000 clones, around 87% of them seen once, and the ten largest clones take 2.5% to 3.5%. The sequenced material came from peripheral blood. These TCRs come from a human donor in a cohort sampled during active COVID-19.

The rearrangement uses TRBV12-3 or TRBV12-4 and TRBJ2-1, with a possible D match to TRBD1 (6 bases). This CDR3 is 12 amino acids long. Deletions cut 6 bases from V and 7 bases from J, with 10 bases between. The CDR3 DNA sequence: TGTGCCAGCAGGATACAGGGTAATGAGCAGTTCTTC. It encodes CASRIQGNEQFF.

This sequence joins TRBV2 and TRBJ2-3; no clear D gene. With 2 bases removed from V and 3 bases from J, the gap between germline ends came to 9 bases. The CDR3 has 14 amino acids. From germline, CDR1 is SNHLY and CDR2 FYNNEI. The chain's CDR3 is CASSERFNTDTQYF. Here the CDR3 DNA reads TGTGCCAGCAGTGAACGGTTCAATACAGATACGCAGTATTTT.

J is TRBJ1-5 and V is TRBV3-1 (or the pseudogene TRBV3-2), with D perhaps TRBD1 (6 bases). CDR3 size: 14 residues. The germline V and J ends were trimmed by 1 base and 2 bases, with 6 bases remaining between them. Germline assignment: CDR1 LGHDT and CDR2 YNNKEL (reference sequence). The CDR3 loop reads CASSQGGRNQPQHF. The CDR3 DNA reads TGTGCCAGCAGCCAAGGGGGGCGCAATCAGCCCCAGCATTTT.

J is TRBJ1-2 and V is TRBV5-1; D is perhaps TRBD1 (6 bases). Trimming shortened V by 0 bases and J by 6 bases, and 12 bases separated the two germline ends. Germline CDR1 and CDR2: SGHRS and YFSETQ. This CDR3 has 14 amino acids. This CDR3 reads CASSLDPGDNGYTF. CDR3 nucleotide sequence: TGCGCCAGCAGCTTGGATCCAGGGGATAATGGCTACACCTTC.

This clone was observed a few times. This chain joins TRBV7-3 and TRBJ2-5, with 9 bases that match TRBD2. Germline-derived CDR1 and CDR2 are SGHTA and FQGTGA. The CDR3 is 17 residues long. Losses at the gene ends were 5 bases for V and 5 bases for J; bases not matched to a gene: 15. CDR3 region: CASSPKEPLAGAETQYF. Here the CDR3 DNA reads TGTGCCAGCAGCCCTAAGGAACCACTAGCGGGTGCTGAGACCCAGTACTTC.

The genes are TRBV2 and TRBJ1-5, with D possibly being TRBD1 (5 bases). CDR3 length equals 14 residues. CDR1 is SNHLY, CDR2 FYNNEI, per germline. Trimming removed 11 bases at V and 4 bases at J, with 18 bases between. CDR3 nucleotide sequence: TGTGCCTATTCGCTCGGGACTGAGAATCAGCCCCAGCATTTT. As protein: CAYSLGTENQPQHF.

The chain recombines TRBV6-5 with TRBJ1-4, with D perhaps TRBD1 (6 bases). The CDR3 is 15 residues long. Germline V gene lookup returns CDR1 MNHEY and CDR2 SVGAGI. The V end was cut by 4 bases, the J end by 0 bases, with 9 bases between. CDR3 coding DNA: TGTGCCAGCAGTTTAAACAGGGCAACTAATGAAAAACTGTTTTTT. This encodes CASSLNRATNEKLFF.

The rearrangement joins TRBV6-5 to TRBJ2-1; 10 nucleotides align to TRBD2. Germline CDR1 and CDR2: MNHEY and SVGAGI. The junction had 5 bases not matched to a gene; V was cut back by 6 bases and J by 9 bases. This CDR3 spans 13 amino acids. The CDR3 DNA reads TGTGCCAGCAGGACTAGCGGGTGGAGTGAGCAGTTCTTC. It encodes CASRTSGWSEQFF.

This clone was picked up many times. The rearrangement links TRBV7-2 to TRBJ1-2; weak D call: TRBD1 (5 bases). Deletions cut 1 base from V and 5 bases from J, with 11 bases between. Germline V lookup: CDR1 SGHTA, CDR2 FQGNSA. This CDR3 is 14 amino acids long. CDR3 sequence (DNA): TGTGCCAGCAGCTTAGGTGTCCAGGGATATGGCTACACCTTC. Translation: CASSLGVQGYGYTF. Filled out from reference TRBV7-2 and TRBJ1-2, the complete variable domain reads GAGVSQSPSNKVTEKGKDVELRCDPISGHTALYWYRQSLGQGLEFLIYFQGNSAPDKSGLPSDRFSAERTGGSVSTLTIQRTQQEDSAVYLCASSLGVQGYGYTFGSGTRLTVV.

The chain uses TRBV9 and TRBJ2-5; 7 bases map to TRBD2. There are 14 residues in the CDR3. J was trimmed by 5 bases and V by 1 base; bases with no gene match: 5. Germline assignment: CDR1 SGDLS and CDR2 YYNGEE. This chain's CDR3 is CASSVTRGGETQYF. In DNA, the CDR3 is TGTGCCAGCAGCGTAACTCGGGGAGGGGAGACCCAGTACTTC.

The chain links TRBV2 to TRBJ2-2, with D uncertain. V dropped 6 bases and J dropped 7 bases, with 6 bases sitting between them. This CDR3 has 11 amino acids. CDR1 SNHLY and CDR2 FYNNEI come from the germline V gene. This CDR3 reads CASSEYGELFF. CDR3 sequence (DNA): TGTGCCAGCAGCGAATACGGGGAGCTGTTTTTT. Full variable domain (rest looked up from reference TRBV2 and TRBJ2-2): EPEVTQTPSHQVTQMGQEVILRCVPISNHLYFYWYRQILGQKVEFLVSFYNNEISEKSEIFDDQFSVERPDGSNFTLKIRSTKLEDSAMYFCASSEYGELFFGEGSRLTVL.

CDR3 in amino acids: CASSLGAVNTEAFF. The CDR3 DNA reads as TGCGCCAGCTCGTTGGGCGCTGTGAACACTGAAGCTTTCTTT. J is TRBJ1-1 and V is TRBV4-1, with D unresolved. Germline V CDR1 and CDR2: MGHRA, YSYEKL. V dropped 8 bases and J dropped 0 bases, with 13 bases sitting between them. The CDR3 has 14 amino acids.

The rearrangement links TRBV12-3 or TRBV12-4 to TRBJ2-1, with D hard to call. The CDR3 is made up of 11 amino acids. V was clipped by 4 bases and J by 11 bases, with 9 bases between them. CDR3 amino acids: CASSSNFQQFF. CDR3 sequence (DNA): TGTGCCAGCAGTTCTAACTTCCAGCAGTTCTTC.

The V gene is TRBV19, the J gene TRBJ1-2; no firm D call. Looked up from germline, CDR1 is LNHDA and CDR2 is SQIVND (reference sequence). The ends were cut back, 2 bases at V and 8 bases at J, with 12 bases in the middle. CDR3 length: 13 amino acids. The CDR3 nucleotides read TGTGCCAGTAGTATAATTCCCGGGGAAGGCTACACCTTC. Translation: CASSIIPGEGYTF.

The chain joins TRBV19 to TRBJ2-3; 8 bases agree with TRBD2. V lost 3 bases and J lost 4; bases outside the gene matches: 9. CDR1 and CDR2 (germline): LNHDA, SQIVND (reference sequence). The CDR3 has 16 residues. Here the CDR3 reads CASSIGRGEVADTQYF. CDR3 bases: TGTGCCAGTAGTATTGGGCGGGGGGAGGTTGCAGATACGCAGTATTTT.

The chain combines TRBV7-2 with TRBJ1-5; no clear D gene. Between the trimmed V and J ends, which lost 2 bases and 9 bases, there was a span of 14 bases. The CDR3 loop spans 14 amino acids. The germline V gene has CDR1 SGHTA and CDR2 FQGNSA. CDR3 loop: CASSLSAPPGPQHF. As DNA, the CDR3 is TGTGCCAGCAGCTTAAGCGCCCCTCCTGGGCCCCAGCATTTT.

This rearrangement joins TRBV27 to TRBJ1-1; 7 bases align to TRBD1. The CDR3 is 16 amino acids. Per the germline V gene, CDR1 is MNHEY and CDR2 is SMNVEV (reference sequence). J lost 0 bases, V lost 5 bases, and 9 bases had no gene match. The CDR3 nucleotides read TGTGCCAGCAGTCCCGGGACAGTGGCTATGAACACTGAAGCTTTCTTT. Translated: CASSPGTVAMNTEAFF.

This chain connects TRBV5-5 to TRBJ1-3, with D unclear. With 0 bases removed from V and 0 bases from J, the gap between germline ends came to 13 bases. The germline V gene encodes CDR1 SGHKS and CDR2 YYEKEE (reference sequence). The CDR3 covers 17 residues. The CDR3 reads CASSLVGLDSSGNTIYF. In DNA form, the CDR3 reads TGTGCCAGCAGCTTGGTTGGACTCGATAGCTCTGGAAACACCATATATTTT. Variable domain in full (rest from reference TRBV5-5 and TRBJ1-3): DAGVTQSPTHLIKTRGQQVTLRCSPISGHKSVSWYQQVLGQGPQFIFQYYEKEERGRGNFPDRFSARQFPNYSSELNVNALLLGDSALYLCASSLVGLDSSGNTIYFGEGSWLTVV.

The rearrangement uses TRBV7-2 and TRBJ2-5, with a possible D match to TRBD1 (6 bases). There are 12 residues in the CDR3. Germline values: CDR1 SGHTA, CDR2 FQGNSA. V was cut by 5 bases and J by 5 bases, with 9 bases left in between. For the CDR3, the DNA is TGTGCCAGCAGCCGGACAGCGGAGACCCAGTACTTC. This sequence encodes CASSRTAETQYF.

A single count supports this clone. The chain joins TRBV28 to TRBJ1-2; 9 bases are a match to TRBD1. The CDR3 runs 15 residues. CDR1 is MDHEN and CDR2 is SYDVKM in the germline V gene. Unmatched junction bases numbered 11, after V lost 6 bases and J lost 6 bases. The CDR3 bases are TGTGCCAGCAGCGCAACGGGACAGGGCTACGATGGCTACACCTTC. Translating it yields CASSATGQGYDGYTF.